Included here is one T cell receptor beta chain sequence, with context. Via MiXCR, TCRdb re-called the RACE reads, giving one row per CDR3 protein. The table shows about 160,000 distinct CDR3 sequences, with roughly a quarter occurring only once. These data are taken from a study of human T cells and chemical hapten exposure. Study background: Mainly, slight library volume differences in the pool made TCR yields vary.

The ends were cut back, 1 base at V and 3 bases at J, with 25 bases in the middle. Looked up from germline, CDR1 is MGHRA and CDR2 is YSYEKL. CDR3 size: 19 residues. Time point defined: patch test 3, about 24 weeks after DPC sensitization. Treatment indicated: therapeutic diphenylcyclopropenone sensitization with weekly scalp DPC. This material consisted of whole blood, taken in connection with sensitization to the hapten diphenylcyclopropenone (DPC). The TCR comes from a woman between 18 and 29 years old with alopecia areata. Some clones in this sample may be carry-over from other donors' samples. This chain links TRBV4-1 with TRBJ2-7, with D perhaps matching TRBD1 or TRBD2 (5 bases each). In DNA, the CDR3 is TGCGCCAGCAGCCAAGCACAAGGAGACAGCCGGATTCGGGGCTACGAGCAGTACTTC. This gives the protein CASSQAQGDSRIRGYEQYF.